A single sample gave rise to the 20 T cell receptor beta chains below, sequenced in a study of cytomegalovirus exposure and HLA in healthy donors. The PCR made use of 60 Vbeta and 13 Jbeta primers. Sequenced by immunoSEQ multiplex PCR; TCRdb stores in-frame clones only, minus some. This table has approximately 170,000 clones, approximately 72% appearing once. Material: PBMCs. These receptors originate from a man aged 50 to 60 in good health and CMV-seronegative.

The rearrangement uses TRBV5-1 and TRBJ1-6; 7 nucleotides align to TRBD1. The CDR3 runs 15 residues. The germline CDR1 and CDR2 sequences are SGHRS and YFSETQ. V trimming: 0 bases; J trimming: 6 bases; junction bases outside the gene matches: 3. CDR3 DNA sequence: TGCGCCAGCAGCTTGGGGTCAGGGGGTAATTCACCCCTCCACTTT. This codes for CASSLGSGGNSPLHF.

The V call is TRBV12-5, the J call TRBJ2-3; the D gene is possibly TRBD2 (6 bases). The CDR3 covers 16 residues. V shed 6 bases and J shed 0 bases, with 16 bases lying between them. Per germline, CDR1 LGHNT and CDR2 FRNRAP. The CDR3 DNA follows: TGTGCTAGTGGGCCGGGAGCGGGCACTAGCACAGATACGCAGTATTTT. Amino acids: CASGPGAGTSTDTQYF.

The chain links TRBV6-6 to TRBJ2-5; 9 nucleotides align to TRBD1. Germline loops: CDR1 MNHNY, CDR2 SVGAGI (reference sequence). The CDR3 covers 13 residues. The ends lost 5 bases at V and 2 bases at J; junction bases unmatched: 0. The CDR3 is CASSDRGQETQYF. The CDR3 nucleotides read TGTGCCAGCAGTGACAGGGGGCAAGAGACCCAGTACTTC.

Concerning this clone: The sample has other DNA sequences that encode this CDR3 too. The chain is built from TRBV6-5 and TRBJ2-7; tentative D call: TRBD1 (5 bases). The CDR3 is 13 amino acids. Germline V gene lookup returns CDR1 MNHEY and CDR2 SVGAGI. Trimming removed 6 bases at V and 1 base at J, with 10 bases between. CDR3 protein: CASSRQGSYEQYF. Here the CDR3 DNA reads TGTGCCAGCAGCCGCCAGGGATCCTACGAGCAGTACTTC.

The chain combines TRBV6-5 with TRBJ2-7, with a tentative D call TRBD1 (5 bases). With 4 bases removed from V and 1 base from J, the gap between germline ends came to 14 bases. The CDR3 is made up of 15 amino acids. The germline gives CDR1 MNHEY, CDR2 SVGAGI. CDR3 residues: CASSFNRILSYEQYF. CDR3 nucleotides: TGTGCCAGCAGTTTTAACAGGATTCTTTCCTACGAGCAGTACTTC.

V usage is TRBV5-6 and J usage is TRBJ2-7; 11 bases line up with TRBD2. The germline CDR1 and CDR2 sequences are SGHDT and YYEEEE. V trimming: 4 bases; J trimming: 4 bases; junction bases outside the gene matches: 4. This CDR3 has 14 residues. The CDR3: CASSPGLAVYEQYF. The DNA for the CDR3 is TGTGCCAGCAGCCCGGGACTAGCGGTTTACGAGCAGTACTTC.

On this clone itself: A read error may account for a junction end that differs from germline. The chain is built from TRBV4-2 and TRBJ2-5; TRBD1 matches 8 bases. The germline V gene encodes CDR1 LGHNA and CDR2 YNFKEQ. CDR3 length: 17 amino acids. The CDR3 sequence is CASSQDRGTGGQGTQYF. In DNA, the CDR3 is TGTGCCAGCAGCCAAGATCGGGGCACAGGGGGTCAAGGGACCCAGTACTTC.

The V and J genes are TRBV5-4 and TRBJ2-7, with 7 bases matching TRBD2. The CDR3 has 12 residues. J gave up 7 bases and V 4 bases, and 5 bases lay outside the gene matches. CDR1 is SGHNT, CDR2 YYREEE, per germline (reference sequence). The CDR3 DNA follows: TGTGCCAGCAGCCGGATGGGGGGGGAGCAGTACTTC. The encoded protein is CASSRMGGEQYF.

The chain employs TRBV13 and TRBJ1-1; 8 nucleotides line up with TRBD1. Germline assignment: CDR1 PRHDT and CDR2 FYEKMQ (reference sequence). CDR3 size: 18 residues. With 4 bases clipped from V and 3 bases from J, the junction kept 16 bases outside the gene matches. The chain's CDR3 is CASSSRDRRSLVDTEAFF. As DNA, the CDR3 is TGTGCCAGCAGCTCCCGGGACAGGCGGAGTTTAGTGGACACTGAAGCTTTCTTT. Combining the CDR3 with reference TRBV13 and TRBJ1-1 gives the whole variable domain AAGVIQSPRHLIKEKRETATLKCYPIPRHDTVYWYQQGPGQDPQFLISFYEKMQSDKGSIPDRFSAQQFSDYHSELNMSSLELGDSALYFCASSSRDRRSLVDTEAFFGQGTRLTVV.

The chain recombines TRBV14 with TRBJ2-1; D is unclear. Germline values: CDR1 SGHDN, CDR2 FVKESK. The V end lost 0 bases, the J end lost 4 bases, and 4 bases lay between the germline ends. The CDR3 extends over 13 amino acids. The CDR3 nucleotides read TGTGCCAGCAGCCAAGAAACATACAATGAGCAGTTCTTC. Protein: CASSQETYNEQFF.

The V gene is TRBV2, the J gene TRBJ1-2; D is perhaps TRBD1 (5 bases). This CDR3 is 12 amino acids long. V lost 3 bases, J lost 6 bases, and 8 bases lay in between. In germline, CDR1 is SNHLY, CDR2 FYNNEI. The CDR3: CASSDWGDGYTF. The CDR3 bases are TGTGCCAGCAGTGATTGGGGGGATGGCTACACCTTC.

This chain uses TRBV5-1 with TRBJ1-2; 7 positions match TRBD1. The CDR3 runs 14 residues. Germline values: CDR1 SGHRS, CDR2 YFSETQ. Trimming cost V 4 bases and J 2 bases; bases outside gene matches: 5. CDR3 sequence reads: CASSIDRANYGYTF. The CDR3, as DNA: TGCGCCAGCAGCATTGACAGGGCGAACTATGGCTACACCTTC.

This clone was found a few times. Other DNA sequences in this sample translate to the same CDR3. The V and J genes are TRBV12-5 and TRBJ2-3, with D unclear. Germline V gene sequence: CDR1 LGHNT, CDR2 FRNRAP. This CDR3 contains 11 residues. Trimming took 7 bases from V and 2 from J, leaving 4 bases between them. The CDR3 reads CASALTDTQYF. DNA for the CDR3: TGTGCTAGTGCCCTCACAGATACGCAGTATTTT.

This sequence joins TRBV19 and TRBJ2-2; perhaps TRBD1 as D (6 bases). Germline assignment: CDR1 LNHDA and CDR2 SQIVND (reference sequence). V dropped 7 bases and J dropped 1 base, with 13 bases sitting between them. There are 15 residues in the CDR3. The CDR3 loop is CASMGGQKNTGELFF. The DNA for the CDR3 is TGTGCCAGTATGGGCGGACAGAAGAACACCGGGGAGCTGTTTTTT.

The chain couples TRBV5-1 to TRBJ2-7; TRBD1 is a possible D gene (6 bases). Germline CDR1 reads SGHRS; CDR2 reads YFSETQ. The CDR3 contains 15 residues. The V gene lost 4 bases and the J gene lost 0 bases, with 14 bases spanning the gap. CDR3 coding DNA: TGCGCCAGCAGCCCTGACAGGACCTACTCCTACGAGCAGTACTTC. Translation gives CASSPDRTYSYEQYF.

This clone was picked up a small number of times. J is TRBJ2-2 and V is TRBV5-1, with TRBD1 matching 8 bases. There are 14 residues in the CDR3. V gave up 6 bases and J gave up 0 bases; unmatched junction bases: 1. Germline V lookup: CDR1 SGHRS, CDR2 YFSETQ. CDR3 region: CASKTGANTGELFF. In DNA form, the CDR3 reads TGCGCCAGCAAGACAGGGGCGAACACCGGGGAGCTGTTTTTT.

This sequence joins TRBV28 and TRBJ1-6; the D is unclear. Germline CDR1 is MDHEN and CDR2 is SYDVKM. V shed 3 bases and J shed 8 bases, with 20 bases lying between them. The CDR3 loop spans 17 amino acids. CDR3 bases: TGTGCCAGCAGTTTTTATGGGAGTTTTGGGGAGGATTCACCCCTCCACTTT. Translated: CASSFYGSFGEDSPLHF.

This clone occurred a few times. The CDR3 sequence is CASSLTRGQEKLFF. CDR3 in DNA: TGTGCCAGCAGCTTGACCAGGGGCCAGGAAAAACTGTTTTTT. The V and J genes are TRBV5-6 and TRBJ1-4, with D tentatively TRBD1 (6 bases). CDR3 length: 14 residues. Per germline, CDR1 SGHDT and CDR2 YYEEEE. V lost 1 base and J lost 8, with 12 bases in between. Full variable domain (rest looked up from reference TRBV5-6 and TRBJ1-4): DAGVTQSPTHLIKTRGQQVTLRCSPKSGHDTVSWYQQALGQGPQFIFQYYEEEERQRGNFPDRFSGHQFPNYSSELNVNALLLGDSALYLCASSLTRGQEKLFFGSGTQLSVL.

CDR3 amino acids: CASSLAFGQGYGYTF. CDR3 DNA sequence: TGTGCCAGCAGCTTGGCATTCGGACAGGGGTATGGCTACACCTTC. J is TRBJ1-2 and V is TRBV5-5, with 9 bases that match TRBD1. The CDR3 runs 15 residues. J gave up 5 bases and V 0 bases, and 5 bases lay outside the gene matches. Germline CDR1 is SGHKS and CDR2 is YYEKEE (reference sequence).

The chain recombines TRBV5-1 with TRBJ1-6, with D tentatively TRBD1 (5 bases). The CDR3 extends over 18 amino acids. Germline V lookup: CDR1 SGHRS, CDR2 YFSETQ. The ends were cut back, 0 bases at V and 0 bases at J, with 13 bases in the middle. As DNA, the CDR3 is TGCGCCAGCAGCTTGGGGAGACAGACGAGCTCCTATAATTCACCCCTCCACTTT. Its translation is CASSLGRQTSSYNSPLHF.